This passage covers 21 T cell receptor beta chains from one sample sequenced in a study of Ad26.COV2.S vaccination and SARS-CoV-2 variants. As to treatment: roughly 20 received Ad26.COV2.S at low or high dose, single or two shots; 5 received placebo; per-sample allocation not given. Each sample was drawn 63 days after the first injection (of vaccine or placebo). Generated by immunoSEQ multiplex PCR, the TCRdb table keeps only in-frame clones and is missing some. Seen here are fewer than 400,000 clones, 70% to 90% observed once, and the top ten hold about 2%. Sequenced material: peripheral blood, taken in a trial of Ad26.COV2.S vaccine versus placebo. The receptors come from a person between 18 and 65 years old who received the Ad26.COV2.S COVID-19 vaccine or a placebo.

The CDR3 loop reads CAISHGTSGRDANTGELFF. For the CDR3, the DNA is TGTGCCATCAGTCATGGGACTAGCGGGAGAGACGCGAACACCGGGGAGCTGTTTTTT. The V and J genes are TRBV10-3 and TRBJ2-2; TRBD2 aligns across 14 bases. CDR1 ENHRY and CDR2 SYGVKD come from the germline V gene. V lost 5 bases to trimming and J lost 0 bases; unmatched junction nucleotides: 8. The CDR3 sequence is 19 residues long.

This rearrangement joins TRBV10-2 to TRBJ1-1; 7 positions agree with TRBD1. Per germline, CDR1 WSHSY and CDR2 SAAADI. The CDR3 sequence is 14 residues long. V was clipped by 6 bases and J by 6 bases; unmatched bases: 10. DNA for the CDR3: TGCGCCAGCAGGGGGAGGGGGCGGATCGCTGAAGCTTTCTTT. This translates into CASRGRGRIAEAFF.

The chain recombines TRBV4-3 with TRBJ1-2; 8 nucleotides match TRBD1. Germline V gene sequence: CDR1 LGHNA, CDR2 YSLEER. Trimming removed 6 bases from V and 5 bases from J; junction bases left unmatched: 11. The CDR3 contains 15 residues. For the CDR3, the DNA is TGCGCCAGCAGAAAATCAGGGGGCGCGGGTTATGGCTACACCTTC. Translating gives CASRKSGGAGYGYTF.

The chain couples TRBV11-2 to TRBJ2-3, with 8 bases matching TRBD2. Germline V gives CDR1 SGHAT, CDR2 FQNNGV. Trimming at V came to 4 bases and at J to 6 bases, leaving 3 bases not matched to a gene. The CDR3 spans 13 residues. The CDR3, as DNA: TGTGCCAGCAGCTCACCGGGGGGGGATACGCAGTATTTT. It translates to CASSSPGGDTQYF.

The chain links TRBV10-3 to TRBJ2-7; 12 positions match TRBD2. The germline V gene encodes CDR1 ENHRY and CDR2 SYGVKD. This CDR3 has 15 amino acids. V lost 8 bases to trimming and J lost 1 base; unmatched junction nucleotides: 6. CDR3 sequence reads: CAIGSGLAGSYEQYF. The CDR3 coding sequence is TGTGCCATCGGCTCCGGACTAGCGGGATCCTACGAGCAGTACTTC.

The chain combines TRBV9 with TRBJ1-4; D remains ambiguous. The CDR3 length is 15 residues. Trimming pared 3 bases from V and 6 bases from J, leaving 15 bases between. CDR1 is SGDLS and CDR2 is YYNGEE in the germline V gene. The CDR3 bases are TGTGCCAGCAGCGCTCGCATGGGGATGGATGAAAAACTGTTTTTT. Amino acid sequence: CASSARMGMDEKLFF.

The rearrangement uses TRBV5-4 and TRBJ1-1, with TRBD1 identical over 7 bases. The CDR3 totals 15 residues. Germline V gene sequence: CDR1 SGHNT, CDR2 YYREEE (reference sequence). V was pared by 3 bases and J by 8 bases, with 13 bases of the junction left unmatched. This CDR3 reads CASSSTLTGWAEAFF. The CDR3 bases are TGTGCCAGCAGCTCAACCCTGACAGGGTGGGCCGAAGCTTTCTTT.

The chain carries TRBV7-8 and TRBJ2-2; tentatively, D is TRBD1 (6 bases). Per germline, CDR1 SGHVS and CDR2 FQNEAQ. V was clipped by 5 bases and J by 3 bases, with 13 bases between them. The CDR3 is 15 amino acids. DNA for the CDR3: TGTGCCAGCAGCACAACAGGGTCCTACACCGGGGAGCTGTTTTTT. It translates to CASSTTGSYTGELFF.

This sequence joins TRBV12-1 and TRBJ2-3; TRBD1, the table's D call, was not compared with the DNA. TRBV12-1 represents a pseudogene. This CDR3 contains 15 residues. CDR3 sequence (DNA): TGTGCCAGCAGCTTTGCTTGTGGCCGCACAGATACGCAGTATTTT. Its translation: CASSFACGRTDTQYF.

The genes are TRBV4-1 and TRBJ2-5; no definite D call. Trimming cost V 3 bases and J 3 bases, with 14 bases left between them. The CDR3 spans 15 residues. The germline V gene encodes CDR1 MGHRA and CDR2 YSYEKL. The CDR3 here is CASSHVGKQKETQYF. The CDR3 DNA sequence: TGCGCCAGCAGCCACGTGGGGAAACAGAAAGAGACCCAGTACTTC.

The chain recombines TRBV7-3 with TRBJ2-5, with D possibly TRBD1 on 6 matching bases. The CDR3 covers 13 residues. V was clipped by 5 bases and J by 5 bases, with 12 bases between them. CDR1 is SGHTA, CDR2 FQGTGA, per germline. CDR3 nucleotide sequence: TGTGCCAGCAGCCCAGGCCAGGGGGAGACCCAGTACTTC. Protein: CASSPGQGETQYF.

Comments on this clone: Additional DNA sequences in this sample encode the identical CDR3. As DNA, the CDR3 is TGTGCCAGCAGTTTGCAGGGCTCCTACGAGCAGTACTTC. Amino acid sequence: CASSLQGSYEQYF. V is TRBV12-3 or TRBV12-4 and J is TRBJ2-7; tentative D call: TRBD1 (5 bases). This CDR3 has 13 amino acids. The germline V and J ends were trimmed by 3 bases and 0 bases, with 6 bases remaining between them.

This rearrangement joins TRBV7-6 to TRBJ2-7; 8 nucleotides align to TRBD2. The V gene end was trimmed by 5 bases and the J gene end by 4 bases; junction bases not matched to a gene: 4. The CDR3 is made up of 13 amino acids. The germline V gene has CDR1 SGHVS and CDR2 FNYEAQ. The CDR3 DNA reads as TGTGCCAGCAGCACCGGGACTAGTTACGAGCAGTACTTC. Translating it yields CASSTGTSYEQYF.

The rearrangement joins TRBV24-1 to TRBJ2-2; D is possibly TRBD1 (6 bases). V was shortened by 5 bases and J by 4 bases, with 10 bases between the two germline ends. Germline CDR1 reads KGHDR; CDR2 reads SFDVKD. This CDR3 is 14 amino acids long. CDR3 coding DNA: TGTGCCACCAGTGGGCAGGGGTTCACCGGGGAGCTGTTTTTT. Translation: CATSGQGFTGELFF.

V gene TRBV6-1 combines with J gene TRBJ2-2, with no clear D. CDR1 and CDR2 (germline): MNHNS, SASEGT. Trimming removed 3 bases at V and 1 base at J, with 6 bases between. The CDR3 has 14 amino acids. The CDR3 DNA reads as TGTGCCAGCAGTGAGCTTAGGAACACCGGGGAGCTGTTTTTT. This encodes CASSELRNTGELFF.

The genes are TRBV28 and TRBJ2-1; 7 bases are a match to TRBD1. V dropped 4 bases and J dropped 0; count of bases not matched to a gene: 3. The CDR3 extends over 15 amino acids. The germline gives CDR1 MDHEN, CDR2 SYDVKM. The CDR3 coding sequence is TGTGCCAGCAGTTCAGGGGGTACCTCCTACAATGAGCAGTTCTTC. Protein sequence: CASSSGGTSYNEQFF.

V usage is TRBV7-2 and J usage is TRBJ2-2; D is ambiguous. The V gene lost 1 base and the J gene lost 6 bases, with 12 bases spanning the gap. CDR1 is SGHTA, CDR2 FQGNSA, per germline. CDR3 length equals 15 residues. The DNA of the CDR3 is TGTGCCAGCAGCTTAGTAAGGACCGCCCCCGGGGAGCTGTTTTTT. It specifies CASSLVRTAPGELFF.

This clone has just a few counts. The chain uses TRBV5-5 and TRBJ1-5, with D maybe TRBD1 (6 bases). The CDR3 is 15 amino acids. Germline lookup yields CDR1 SGHKS and CDR2 YYEKEE (reference sequence). The ends were cut back, 2 bases at V and 2 bases at J, with 11 bases in the middle. This CDR3 is CASSLSGVGNQPQHF. The CDR3 DNA is TGTGCCAGCAGCTTATCAGGGGTGGGCAATCAGCCCCAGCATTTT.

The chain is built from TRBV11-2 and TRBJ2-2, with 15 bases identical to TRBD2. The germline V gene has CDR1 SGHAT and CDR2 FQNNGV. The CDR3 has 19 amino acids. J gave up 0 bases and V 6 bases, and 8 bases lay outside the gene matches. In DNA form, the CDR3 reads TGTGCCAGCAGGCCCTCGAGGACTAGCGGGAGGGCGAACACCGGGGAGCTGTTTTTT. Translation gives CASRPSRTSGRANTGELFF.

This rearrangement joins TRBV6-1 to TRBJ2-1; 7 nucleotides agree with TRBD2. The germline V gene encodes CDR1 MNHNS and CDR2 SASEGT. This CDR3 comprises 16 residues. J was trimmed by 10 bases and V by 4 bases; bases with no gene match: 16. The CDR3 sequence is CASSGPLGGSEREQFF. DNA of the CDR3: TGTGCCAGCAGTGGACCCCTGGGCGGGAGCGAGAGAGAGCAGTTCTTC.

V usage is TRBV5-6 and J usage is TRBJ1-2; D is ambiguous. The CDR3 is 16 residues long. Germline V gene data show CDR1 as SGHDT and CDR2 as YYEEEE. Deletions cut 2 bases from V and 6 bases from J, with 20 bases between. CDR3 sequence: CASSFRSVGERDGYTF. The CDR3 DNA sequence: TGTGCCAGCAGCTTTCGATCGGTGGGCGAGAGGGATGGCTACACCTTC.